These 5 T cell receptor beta chains were sequenced from one sample in a study of T cells after yellow fever vaccination. TCRdb itself ran the 5' RACE reads through MiXCR, one entry per CDR3 protein. The data show under 200,000 distinct CDR3 sequences, approximately 6.7% seen once. Sequenced material: CD4+ T cells sorted from PBMCs, taken 5 to 6 days after the first yellow fever vaccination. The receptors stem from a man aged 18 to 30 who received the YFV17D yellow fever vaccine.

The chain couples TRBV6-6 to TRBJ1-4; D possibly corresponds to TRBD1 (6 bases). Trimming took off 6 bases at V and 10 bases at J, with 12 bases between the two ends. Germline V CDR1 and CDR2: MNHNY, SVGAGI (reference sequence). The CDR3 covers 12 residues. CDR3 region: CASSPPGAKLFF. Here the CDR3 DNA reads TGTGCCAGCAGCCCCCCAGGGGCAAAACTGTTTTTT.

At least ten counts were recorded for this clonotype. The J gene is TRBJ2-2, the V gene TRBV7-2; 7 bases align to TRBD2. V was clipped by 0 bases and J by 6 bases; unmatched bases: 10. Germline assignment: CDR1 SGHTA and CDR2 FQGNSA. The CDR3 is 17 amino acids. The CDR3 nucleotides read TGTGCCAGCAGCTTAGCCGGCGGGGGACTAATCGCCGGGGAGCTGTTTTTT. Translating it yields CASSLAGGGLIAGELFF.

This rearrangement joins TRBV24-1 to TRBJ2-2; the D gene is possibly TRBD2 (5 bases). CDR1 and CDR2 (germline): KGHDR, SFDVKD. There are 16 residues in the CDR3. V lost 4 bases to trimming and J lost 1 base, with 12 bases between them. CDR3 nucleotides: TGTGCCACCAGTGAGTCCTTCCGGGGGAACACCGGGGAGCTGTTTTTT. This encodes CATSESFRGNTGELFF.

This clonotype was counted ten times or more. The CDR3 reads CATELNYEQYF. DNA for the CDR3: TGTGCCACGGAGCTCAACTACGAGCAGTACTTC. The V gene is TRBV10-3, the J gene TRBJ2-7; D is unresolved. The CDR3 consists of 11 residues. Trimming cost V 10 bases and J 3 bases, with 10 bases left between them. Germline CDR1 reads ENHRY; CDR2 reads SYGVKD.

This clonotype turned up a few times. V and J are TRBV5-1 and TRBJ2-7; no definite D call. The CDR3 contains 12 residues. Trimming pared 1 base from V and 4 bases from J, leaving 6 bases between. Germline assignment: CDR1 SGHRS and CDR2 YFSETQ. CDR3 residues: CASSLKTYEQYV. CDR3 DNA: TGCGCCAGCAGCTTGAAGACGTACGAGCAGTACGTC.